This T cell receptor beta chain was observed in a study of blood T cell repertoires in COVID-19. Overall study: PBMCs, B-cell-depleted T cells, or T cells were the source of the cDNA or gDNA that made up the material.

V was pared by 7 bases and J by 9 bases, with 21 bases between. CDR3 length equals 14 residues. Germline values: CDR1 MNHEY, CDR2 SVGAGI. Per the authors' pipeline: Quantification of nucleated cells was approximated via reference gene primer amplification. TCRdb keeps only in-frame clones here, not all; method: immunoSEQ multiplex PCR. V, J and clone size were drawn from that table, and D and trimming were deduced from the DNA. Among more than 95,000 clones listed, 90% to 95% were seen once. This sequence was found in a human donor in a cohort sampled during active COVID-19. Source material: peripheral blood. This rearrangement joins TRBV6-5 to TRBJ1-2, with a tentative D call TRBD1 (5 bases). CDR3 in amino acids: CASTSSRDSYRYTF. The CDR3, as DNA: TGTGCCAGCACTTCCAGCCGCGACAGTTATCGCTACACCTTC.